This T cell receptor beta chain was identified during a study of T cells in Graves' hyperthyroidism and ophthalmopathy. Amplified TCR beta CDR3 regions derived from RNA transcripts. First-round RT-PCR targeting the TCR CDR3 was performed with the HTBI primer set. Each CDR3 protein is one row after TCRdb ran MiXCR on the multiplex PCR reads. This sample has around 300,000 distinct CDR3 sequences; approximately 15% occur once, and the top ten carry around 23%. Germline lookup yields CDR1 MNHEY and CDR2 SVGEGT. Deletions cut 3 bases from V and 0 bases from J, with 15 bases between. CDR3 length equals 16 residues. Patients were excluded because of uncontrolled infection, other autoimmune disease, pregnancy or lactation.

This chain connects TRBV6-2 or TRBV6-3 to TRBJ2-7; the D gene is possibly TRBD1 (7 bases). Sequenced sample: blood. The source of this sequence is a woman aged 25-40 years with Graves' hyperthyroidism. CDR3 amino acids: CASSYWAGTDSYEQYF. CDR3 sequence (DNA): TGTGCCAGCAGTTATTGGGCGGGGACAGACTCCTACGAGCAGTACTTC.